This TCR beta chain was captured in a study of vaccination effects on CD4 cells after COVID-19 (dated by TCRdb to 2021 to 2024). About the study as a whole: In the ViraFEST assay, PBMC were stimulated with viral peptide pools, and TCR sequencing was then used to find antigen-specific CD4+ T cell clonotypes based on their expansion. The Oncomine TCR Beta short-read assay on an Illumina iSeq 100 was used to sequence cultures from other donors in the study. Two million PBMC per well were cultured with 10 ug/ml peptides in IMDM containing about 5% human AB serum, 8.5 to 10 IU/ml IL-2 and gentamicin. SARS-CoV-2 spike-specific CD4+ TCR repertoires from before and after mRNA vaccination were compared in COVID-19 convalescent patients and in infection-naive vaccine recipients. Post-vaccine samples across the study were collected a median of 72 days after the second dose, with a range of 14 to 241. The full study included around ten COVID-19 convalescent patients and a handful of SARS-CoV-2-naive healthy vaccine recipients. Study-wide conclusions, independent of this receptor: At late post-vaccination timepoints, both infection-induced and vaccine-induced clones showed marked clonal contraction, consistent with waning T cell responses. In healthy vaccine recipients, vaccine-induced clones were almost all SARS-CoV-2 mono-reactive, with only 1 of 255 cross-reactive with common cold coronaviruses. Only a small number of convalescent patients were included, and no early post-infection timepoints were available, which limited the study.

Library prep was done by the immunoSEQ multiplex PCR assay. TCR beta CDR3 sequencing was performed on DNA from the cultured, isolated CD4+ T cells. Processing in the source paper ran as follows. Non-productive TCR sequences were removed and reads were trimmed to the CDR3 region, keeping CDR3s of at least 7 amino acids. Antigen-specific clonotypes were identified with the MANAFEST web app by comparing expansion in peptide wells against reference cultures. Positive clones required FDR<0.05 expansion versus reference and all other wells, odds ratio above 5, and frequency above 0.1% in two replicate wells. Clonotypes significantly expanded in SARS-CoV-2 spike wells and in at least one common cold coronavirus spike condition were defined as cross-reactive. Using the stringdist R package, CDR3 similarity was measured by Levenshtein distance, and unrooted trees were constructed with ape in R 3.6.1. TCRdb took over this immuneACCESS table, retaining in-frame rearrangements with V and J assigned. Such tables are incomplete; in checked studies, under half of the missing clones stem from an unresolved V gene, and the remainder is unexplained. The V and J calls and clone size come from that table; D and trimming were worked out from the DNA. This sample has about 45,000 clones in its table, and over 60% of those were observed once. About 10% of the sample goes to the ten largest clones.

Remarks on this clone: This clone's antigen is unknown. No much larger clonotype is one base removed from it; base qualities were not supplied.

After around 11 days of culture, CD4+ T cells were isolated with the EasySep CD4+ T cell isolation kit. Each participant got two doses of an mRNA SARS-CoV-2 vaccine, either BNT162b2 or mRNA-1273. None of the healthy vaccine recipients had a prior SARS-CoV-2 infection, which was confirmed by nucleocapsid antibody tests that came back negative both before and after vaccination. On days 3 and 7, half of the culture medium was replaced with fresh IL-2-containing medium. Unless noted otherwise, every peptide stimulation condition was cultured in triplicate wells. Using Ficoll-Paque Plus gradient centrifugation, PBMC were separated from whole blood and then either used fresh or cryopreserved at -140C. The QIAamp micro DNA kit was used to extract genomic DNA from the cultured CD4+ T cells. Taken from cysteine to phenylalanine, the CDR3 has 15 residues. The only DNA kept is the CDR3, 45 bases in frame from the first base. CDR1 and CDR2 are read off the germline V gene (reference sequence) as WNHNN and SYGVQD. The V end gives up 3 bases and the J end 2 bases, leaving 7 bases in the junction not matched to a gene.

Source: CD4+ T cells from PBMCs cultured without peptide, taken after COVID-19 vaccination. This sequence originates from a human donor who received a COVID-19 vaccine. Here the chain combines TRBV10-1 and TRBJ2-7; 7 bases in the junction line up with TRBD2. The bases read TGCGCCAGCAGTGACAGCGGGAAGGGACCCTACGAGCAGTACTTC. It translates to CASSDSGKGPYEQYF.